This paragraph covers one T cell receptor beta chain sequence. The CDR3 is 15 amino acids. Germline V CDR1 and CDR2: SGHRS, YFSETQ. V dropped 0 bases and J dropped 7; count of bases not matched to a gene: 6. The sample belongs to a study of blood T cell repertoires in COVID-19. The overall study: Material from acute and convalescent COVID-19 was sourced from the United States, Italy and Spain. In each case, the material was cDNA or gDNA derived from T cells, B-cell-depleted T cells, or PBMCs.

Repertoires were generated with immunoSEQ multiplex PCR, while TCRdb's copy carries only in-frame clones and drops some. The sample lists 95,000 to 150,000 clones, over 75% occurring once. The TCR sequence derives from a woman of 80 years or more with acute or convalescent COVID-19. J is TRBJ2-2 and V is TRBV5-1; TRBD2 matches at 7 bases. What was sequenced was peripheral blood. The CDR3 loop is CASSLDGSGGGELFF. The CDR3, as DNA: TGCGCCAGCAGCTTGGACGGCTCGGGAGGCGGGGAGCTGTTTTTT.